These T cell receptor beta chains were read from a single sample in a study of Ad26.COV2.S vaccination and SARS-CoV-2 variants. Profiled with immunoSEQ multiplex PCR; TCRdb holds only in-frame clones, not every one. The data contain over 400,000 clones, over 80% of them singletons. Sample: peripheral blood, taken in a trial of Ad26.COV2.S vaccine versus placebo. All receptors derive from a person aged 18 to 65 who received the Ad26.COV2.S COVID-19 vaccine or a placebo. Each CDR3 is given with its conserved first and last residue. Each record gives: D gene, clone size, CDR3 length, V gene, J gene, CDR3 DNA, CDR3 protein. A D gene is named only where the DNA matches it firmly. Where a row states a size, it is once, few, many or the class of an expanded clone; other rows omit it.

TRBD1	once	14	TRBV19	TRBJ1-2	TGTGCCAGTGCGACGGGACAGATTAACTATGGCTACACCTTC	CASATGQINYGYTF
TRBD2	NA	16	TRBV11-2	TRBJ2-1	TGTGCCAGCAGTCCTTTTAGCGGGGGGGCCTACAATGAGCAGTTCTTC	CASSPFSGGAYNEQFF
NA	NA	14	TRBV27	TRBJ2-5	TGTGCCAGCGGCGTGGACGCCGGTCAAGAGACCCAGTACTTC	CASGVDAGQETQYF
NA	once	14	TRBV10-1	TRBJ1-1	TGCGCCAGCAGTCTGGGCAGTCAGAACACTGAAGCTTTCTTT	CASSLGSQNTEAFF
NA	NA	18	TRBV21-1	TRBJ1-5	TGTGCCAGCCCTCGTCCCGGGACAGGGGGTTCGGGCAATCAGCCCCAGCATTTT	CASPRPGTGGSGNQPQHF
NA	NA	14	TRBV5-4	TRBJ2-3	TGTGCCAGCAGCTTGCGGGGGGCCAAAGATACGCAGTATTTT	CASSLRGAKDTQYF
NA	NA	13	TRBV28	TRBJ1-2	TGTGCCAGCAGTTTCCCCGGCGGCTCAGGCTACACCTTC	CASSFPGGSGYTF
NA	NA	14	TRBV6-5	TRBJ1-1	TGTGCCAGCAGTCAACGGAACGCGGACACTGAAGCTTTCTTT	CASSQRNADTEAFF
TRBD2	once	16	TRBV5-4	TRBJ2-3	TGTGCCAGCAGCCCCCTAGCGGGGGGGCTCGAAGATACGCAGTATTTT	CASSPLAGGLEDTQYF
TRBD2	NA	19	TRBV15	TRBJ2-5	TGTGCCACCAGCAGAACTAGCACGCTGTCTAGCGGGGAGGTAGAGACCCAGTACTTC	CATSRTSTLSSGEVETQYF
NA	NA	16	TRBV6-5	TRBJ2-5	TGTGCCAGCAGTTACTCGGCAGGCCCAAGTCAAGAGACCCAGTACTTC	CASSYSAGPSQETQYF
NA	NA	15	TRBV6-5	TRBJ2-7	TGTGCCAGCAGTTACTCCTTTGGGGGGCCCTACGAGCAGTACTTC	CASSYSFGGPYEQYF